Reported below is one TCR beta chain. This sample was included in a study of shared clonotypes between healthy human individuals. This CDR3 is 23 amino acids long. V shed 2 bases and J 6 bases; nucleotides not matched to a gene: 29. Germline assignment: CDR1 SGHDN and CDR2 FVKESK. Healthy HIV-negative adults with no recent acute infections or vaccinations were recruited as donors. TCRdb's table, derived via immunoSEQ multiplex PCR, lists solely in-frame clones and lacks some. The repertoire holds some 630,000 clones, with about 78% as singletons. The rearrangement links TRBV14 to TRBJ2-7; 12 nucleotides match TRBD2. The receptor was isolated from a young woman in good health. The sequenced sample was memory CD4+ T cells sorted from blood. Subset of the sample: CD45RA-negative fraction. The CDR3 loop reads CASSQPPGASGRAGGLVSLEQYF. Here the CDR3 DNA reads TGTGCCAGCAGCCAACCTCCGGGGGCTAGCGGGAGGGCAGGCGGCCTGGTGAGTCTCGAGCAGTACTTC.